This TCR beta chain was found in a study of blood T cell repertoires in COVID-19. The data were produced by immunoSEQ multiplex PCR, yet TCRdb's version contains in-frame clones alone and is incomplete. The repertoire holds about 190,000 clones, roughly 80% seen once, with approximately 13% in the top ten. This CDR3 spans 15 amino acids. Trimming removed 2 bases from V and 3 bases from J, with 12 bases in between. Looked up from germline, CDR1 is SGHAT and CDR2 is FQDESV (reference sequence). The chain joins TRBV11-1 to TRBJ2-3; D may be TRBD1 (5 bases). The TCR sequence derives from a man in his forties or fifties who had recovered from COVID-19. The sample consisted of peripheral blood. CDR3 amino acids: CASSLYPRVTDTQYF. CDR3 nucleotides: TGTGCCAGCAGCTTATACCCCAGGGTGACAGATACGCAGTATTTT.